A selection of T cell receptor beta chains follows, all from one sample in a study of blood T cell repertoires in COVID-19. The protocol was immunoSEQ multiplex PCR, while the TCRdb copy is restricted to in-frame clones and leaves out a portion. The sample lists around 50,000 clones, approximately 88% occurring once. The sequenced sample consisted of peripheral blood. The origin of the receptors is a man between 65 and 79 years old with acute or convalescent COVID-19. Each CDR3 is given with its conserved first and last residue. The D gene is left open where the match is weak. Clone size is stated in some rows and not others, as once, few, many or a class when expanded.

CASSQGDREAFF | TGTGCCAGCAGCCAAGGGGACAGGGAAGCTTTCTTT | TRBD1 | TRBJ1-1 | medium-sized | TRBV3-1/TRBV3-2
CASSLGLGGRTGANVLTF | TGCGCCAGCAGCTTAGGCCTCGGCGGGAGGACTGGGGCCAACGTCCTGACTTTC | TRBD2 | TRBJ2-6 | - | TRBV5-1
CASSYGQLNTEAFF | TGTGCCAGCAGTTATGGACAGTTGAACACTGAAGCTTTCTTT | - | TRBJ1-1 | - | TRBV7-2
CASSVSSAGLEQYF | TGTGCCAGCAGCGTAAGCTCGGCAGGCCTCGAGCAGTACTTC | - | TRBJ2-7 | - | TRBV9
CASGFPGLAGTNTGELFF | TGTGCTAGTGGTTTCCCGGGACTAGCGGGCACTAACACCGGGGAGCTGTTTTTT | TRBD2 | TRBJ2-2 | - | TRBV12-5
CASKYRGSNQPQHF | TGTGCCAGTAAATACAGGGGAAGCAATCAGCCCCAGCATTTT | TRBD1 | TRBJ1-5 | - | TRBV19
CASRRQSSGNTIYF | TGTGCCAGTAGACGACAGTCCTCTGGAAACACCATATATTTT | - | TRBJ1-3 | - | TRBV19
CASSRKGVGTEAFF | TGTGCCAGCAGCCGAAAGGGGGTGGGCACTGAAGCTTTCTTT | - | TRBJ1-1 | - | TRBV6-5
CASSLASGQPQHF | TGTGCCAGCAGCTTAGCGTCGGGTCAGCCCCAGCATTTT | - | TRBJ1-5 | - | TRBV7-9
CASSYAPGNEQFF | TGTGCCAGCAGTTACGCCCCGGGGAATGAGCAGTTCTTC | - | TRBJ2-1 | - | TRBV6-5
CASSLVASQGGNEQFF | TGTGCCAGCAGCTTAGTTGCTAGCCAAGGTGGGAATGAGCAGTTCTTC | - | TRBJ2-1 | - | TRBV7-2
CASSLVQGSTDTQYF | TGTGCCAGCAGCTTAGTCCAGGGGAGCACAGATACGCAGTATTTT | - | TRBJ2-3 | - | TRBV7-2
CASSLVGSAGAETQYF | TGTGCCAGCAGCTTGGTGGGGTCGGCGGGGGCAGAGACCCAGTACTTC | - | TRBJ2-5 | - | TRBV5-8
CASSFAGTGSGEKLFF | TGTGCCAGCAGCTTCGCCGGGACAGGGTCGGGGGAAAAACTGTTTTTT | TRBD1 | TRBJ1-4 | - | TRBV7-3
CASRGTGTGASPLHF | TGCGCCAGCAGAGGAACCGGGACAGGGGCCTCACCCCTCCACTTT | TRBD1 | TRBJ1-6 | - | TRBV5-1
CATSDGQVNTEAFF | TGTGCCACCAGTGACGGACAGGTCAACACTGAAGCTTTCTTT | TRBD1 | TRBJ1-1 | - | TRBV24-1
CASSTPQGADYNSPLHF | TGTGCCAGTAGTACCCCGCAGGGGGCGGATTATAATTCACCCCTCCACTTT | TRBD1 | TRBJ1-6 | - | TRBV19
CASSPTGTANTEAFF | TGTGCCAGCAGCCCGACCGGGACAGCAAACACTGAAGCTTTCTTT | TRBD1 | TRBJ1-1 | - | TRBV3-1/TRBV3-2
CASSYSRSGADTQYF | TGTGCCAGCAGTTACTCGAGATCGGGTGCAGATACGCAGTATTTT | - | TRBJ2-3 | - | TRBV6-5
CAWSVGQGRNTEAFF | TGTGCCTGGAGTGTAGGACAGGGTCGGAACACTGAAGCTTTCTTT | TRBD1 | TRBJ1-1 | - | TRBV30
CASSLDRTSSYNSPLHF | TGTGCCAGCAGCCTCGACAGAACAAGCTCCTATAATTCACCCCTCCACTTT | - | TRBJ1-6 | - | TRBV5-5
CASSQDPRVTYEQYF | TGTGCCAGCAGCCAAGATCCCAGGGTGACCTACGAGCAGTACTTC | - | TRBJ2-7 | - | TRBV4-2
CAWKSRGRDEKLFF | TGTGCCTGGAAGAGCAGGGGGCGCGATGAAAAACTGTTTTTT | TRBD1 | TRBJ1-4 | - | TRBV30
CATSGAGNYGYTF | TGTGCCACCAGTGGAGCAGGGAACTATGGCTACACCTTC | - | TRBJ1-2 | - | TRBV24-1
CASSPFTGERQYF | TGTGCCAGCAGTCCGTTTACAGGGGAAAGGCAGTACTTC | TRBD1 | TRBJ2-7 | - | TRBV27
CASSPQGMNTEAFF | TGTGCCAGCTCACCCCAGGGGATGAACACTGAAGCTTTCTTT | - | TRBJ1-1 | - | TRBV18
CASSRSVAGDYNEQFF | TGTGCCAGCAGCCGGTCAGTAGCGGGGGATTACAATGAGCAGTTCTTC | TRBD2 | TRBJ2-1 | - | TRBV3-1/TRBV3-2
CASRQGSKYEQYF | TGTGCCAGTAGACAGGGGAGCAAATACGAGCAGTACTTC | TRBD1 | TRBJ2-7 | - | TRBV19
CASSNFDYGYTF | TGTGCCAGTAGTAATTTCGACTATGGCTACACCTTC | - | TRBJ1-2 | - | TRBV19
CASLSFTEAFF | TGTGCCAGCCTCAGTTTCACTGAAGCTTTCTTT | - | TRBJ1-1 | few | TRBV28
CASSHQDRVDTEAFF | TGTGCCAGCAGCCACCAGGACAGGGTTGACACTGAAGCTTTCTTT | TRBD1 | TRBJ1-1 | - | TRBV3-1/TRBV3-2
CAISESGRGQPQHF | TGTGCCATCAGTGAGTCGGGTCGCGGGCAGCCCCAGCATTTT | - | TRBJ1-5 | - | TRBV10-3
CASSPRQGVAGNTIYF | TGTGCCAGCAGCCCTCGACAGGGAGTTGCTGGAAACACCATATATTTT | TRBD1 | TRBJ1-3 | - | TRBV7-8
CASTQGQGAFGYTF | TGTGCCAGCACCCAAGGACAGGGTGCCTTTGGCTACACCTTC | TRBD1 | TRBJ1-2 | - | TRBV6-5
CAWSARGLAGDTQYF | TGTGCCTGGAGTGCCCGGGGACTAGCGGGAGACACCCAGTACTTC | TRBD2 | TRBJ2-5 | - | TRBV30
CASSLTRIPGDVEKLFF | TGTGCCAGCTCACTTACCAGAATACCAGGGGATGTTGAAAAACTGTTTTTT | - | TRBJ1-4 | few | TRBV18
CASSFQVEETQYF | TGTGCCAGCAGCTTCCAGGTTGAAGAGACCCAGTACTTC | - | TRBJ2-5 | - | TRBV7-2
CASSIAGTGNNEQFF | TGTGCCAGTAGTATAGCGGGGACAGGAAACAATGAGCAGTTCTTC | TRBD1 | TRBJ2-1 | - | TRBV19
CASSLGLADTDTQYF | TGTGCCAGCAGCTTGGGACTAGCGGACACAGATACGCAGTATTTT | TRBD2 | TRBJ2-3 | - | TRBV5-4
CASIDRGDEQFF | TGTGCCAGCATCGACAGGGGCGATGAGCAGTTCTTC | TRBD1 | TRBJ2-1 | - | TRBV27
CASSGGRGRQPQHF | TGTGCCAGCAGTGGGGGCAGGGGGAGACAGCCCCAGCATTTT | TRBD1 | TRBJ1-5 | - | TRBV2
CASSSLIQGRGYTF | TGTGCCAGCAGCTCGCTTATTCAGGGTAGGGGCTACACCTTC | - | TRBJ1-2 | once | TRBV5-6
CASSLIFLQGNQPQHF | TGTGCCAGCAGCTTAATTTTTCTGCAGGGTAATCAGCCCCAGCATTTT | - | TRBJ1-5 | - | TRBV7-2
CASIGGYSGNTIYF | TGTGCCAGTATCGGCGGCTACTCTGGAAACACCATATATTTT | - | TRBJ1-3 | - | TRBV19
CASSIGESPLHF | TGTGCCAGTAGTATTGGGGAGTCACCCCTCCACTTT | - | TRBJ1-6 | - | TRBV19
CASSQEWPSGLARRGGYTF | TGCGCCAGCAGCCAAGAATGGCCCAGCGGCCTGGCAAGGAGGGGAGGCTACACCTTC | - | TRBJ1-2 | - | TRBV4-1
CASSSPGRSTGELFF | TGTGCCAGCAGCTCCCCAGGGCGATCGACCGGGGAGCTGTTTTTT | - | TRBJ2-2 | - | TRBV7-9
CASSLERGTQYF | TGTGCCAGCAGCTTGGAGCGGGGGACCCAGTACTTC | TRBD2 | TRBJ2-5 | - | TRBV5-4
CASSYMDGDYEQYF | TGTGCCAGCAGTTACATGGACGGGGACTACGAGCAGTACTTC | - | TRBJ2-7 | - | TRBV6-2/TRBV6-3
CASSLVGVRTEAFF | TGTGCCAGCAGCTTAGTAGGGGTTCGGACTGAAGCTTTCTTT | - | TRBJ1-1 | - | TRBV7-2
CAWSVSIQGGKQYF | TGTGCCTGGAGTGTTTCGATACAGGGTGGTAAGCAGTACTTC | - | TRBJ2-7 | - | TRBV30
CASSLGTDMNTEAFF | TGCGCCAGCAGCTTGGGGACAGACATGAACACTGAAGCTTTCTTT | - | TRBJ1-1 | - | TRBV5-1
CASSQDTYSPLHF | TGCGCCAGCAGCCAAGACACTTATTCACCCCTCCACTTT | - | TRBJ1-6 | - | TRBV5-1
CASSQGSGAAEAFF | TGTGCCAGCAGCCAAGGTAGTGGGGCCGCTGAAGCTTTCTTT | - | TRBJ1-1 | - | TRBV3-1/TRBV3-2